The 2 T cell receptor beta chains in this list originate from one sample, sequenced in a study of cytomegalovirus exposure and HLA in healthy donors. Amplification used 60 Vbeta primers and 13 Jbeta primers. TCRdb's copy holds only in-frame clones and misses some; the assay was immunoSEQ multiplex PCR. The sample carries more than 200,000 clones, roughly 80% recorded once. Specimen: PBMCs. These receptors were collected from a man aged 40-49 years in good health and CMV-seropositive.

The chain uses TRBV6-6 and TRBJ2-5; tentative D call: TRBD2 (6 bases). The CDR3 has 12 residues. Per germline, CDR1 MNHNY and CDR2 SVGAGI (reference sequence). V was pared by 2 bases and J by 5 bases, with 6 bases between. The DNA of the CDR3 is TGTGCCAGCAGTTACGGGGGGGAGACCCAGTACTTC. This codes for CASSYGGETQYF.

The sample holds a few counts of this clone. V gene TRBV7-9 combines with J gene TRBJ2-4; 9 nucleotides align to TRBD1. V was pared by 5 bases and J by 5 bases, with 10 bases of the junction left unmatched. CDR3 length: 16 residues. Germline V lookup: CDR1 SEHNR, CDR2 FQNEAQ (reference sequence). CDR3 sequence (DNA): TGTGCCAGCAGCCCGCGGGACAGGGCGGTGGAAAACATTCAGTACTTC. Protein sequence: CASSPRDRAVENIQYF.